These 32 T cell receptor beta chains came from one sample sequenced in a study of blood T cells in healthy people across ages (dated by TCRdb to the mid-2010s). Libraries were constructed by 5' RACE. These reads were obtained on an Illumina HiSeq 2500. A second PCR of roughly 6 to 11 cycles was performed with a sample-barcoded 5' primer and a J-beta primer mix. Using fastp at Q25 and MiXCR, TCRdb reprocessed the public reads and kept productive beta chains. All rows with the same CDR3 protein become a single entry with the most common DNA and genes. In all, the sample holds 700,000 or so distinct CDR3 sequences, and 22% of those were seen once. The top ten clones comprise about 22% of the sample. The sequencing input was blood. All receptors derive from a man aged 65 to 85 in good health.

CDR3 DNA sequence: TGCGCCAGCAGCCAAGACAAAGATAAACCTGAAGCTTTCTTT. The encoded protein is CASSQDKDKPEAFF. V and J are TRBV4-1 and TRBJ1-1; D is unresolved. Germline CDR1 reads MGHRA; CDR2 reads YSYEKL. Trimming took off 0 bases at V and 6 bases at J, with 11 bases between the two ends. This CDR3 is 14 amino acids long.

This clonotype has just a few counts. With a much larger clone just one base away, this may be a read error. The rearrangement uses TRBV28 and TRBJ2-2; 9 nucleotides agree with TRBD1. The CDR3 has 16 amino acids. Per the germline V gene, CDR1 is MDHEN and CDR2 is SYDVKM. The CDR3 region has the DNA TGTGCCAGCAGTTTGTTAGGGACAGGGTCCGCCGGGGAGCTGCTTTTT. Translation: CASSLLGTGSAGELLF.

The genes are TRBV4-3 and TRBJ1-4; D uncertain. This CDR3 has 15 residues. Trimming left V 4 bases short and J 8 bases short, with 17 bases between. CDR1 is LGHNA, CDR2 YSLEER, per germline. The CDR3 coding sequence is TGCGCCAGCAGCCCCAGCCCTTCCTCCGGGGAAAAACTGTTTTTT. It specifies CASSPSPSSGEKLFF.

The chain recombines TRBV5-1 with TRBJ1-1; D not resolved. Germline V gene lookup returns CDR1 SGHRS and CDR2 YFSETQ. The V end lost 4 bases, the J end lost 1 base, and 8 bases lay between the germline ends. This CDR3 has 13 amino acids. CDR3 amino acids: CASSVIENTEAFF. CDR3 DNA: TGCGCCAGCAGCGTAATCGAGAACACTGAAGCTTTCTTT.

This clonotype came up a few times. V and J are TRBV24-1 and TRBJ2-7, with TRBD1 matching 7 bases. Trimming removed 7 bases from V and 3 bases from J; junction bases left unmatched: 5. This CDR3 region has 13 residues. CDR1 is KGHDR and CDR2 is SFDVKD in the germline V gene. CDR3 nucleotide sequence: TGTGCCACCAGGGGACGACAGGGCTACGAGCAGTACGTC. Its protein product is CATRGRQGYEQYV.

The gene calls are TRBV6-5 and TRBJ2-7; 10 nucleotides match TRBD2. The germline V gene encodes CDR1 MNHEY and CDR2 SVGAGI. The junction had 8 bases not matched to a gene; V was cut back by 5 bases and J by 7 bases. The CDR3 length is 14 residues. CDR3 in DNA: TGTGCCAGCAGTGCTAGCGGGAGTCTAAGTGAGCAGTACGTC. Its protein is CASSASGSLSEQYV.

This clonotype was detected a few times. J is TRBJ1-3 and V is TRBV6-5; no reliable D call. This CDR3 is built from 15 residues. Germline V lookup: CDR1 MNHEY, CDR2 SVGAGI. V gave up 5 bases and J gave up 0 bases, with 11 bases separating them. CDR3 sequence (DNA): TGTGCCAGCAGTGGCAGACGGTACTCTGGAAACACCATATATTTT. It specifies CASSGRRYSGNTIYF.

The gene calls are TRBV27 and TRBJ1-2, with unresolved D. Germline V CDR1 and CDR2: MNHEY, SMNVEV (reference sequence). CDR3 size: 13 residues. The V end lost 5 bases, the J end lost 8 bases, and 15 bases lay between the germline ends. In DNA, the CDR3 is TGTGCCAGCAGTCCCCGGGAGATAGGCGGCTACACCTTC. Its translation is CASSPREIGGYTF.

For the CDR3, the DNA is TGTGCCAGCAGTTATACTGGCTACGAGCAGTACTTC. Its protein product is CASSYTGYEQYF. The rearrangement uses TRBV12-3 or TRBV12-4 and TRBJ2-7, with D unclear. CDR3 length: 12 amino acids. Between the trimmed V and J ends, which lost 4 bases and 3 bases, there was a span of 7 bases.

The V call is TRBV7-2, the J call TRBJ2-3; D could derive from TRBD1 or TRBD2 (5 bases each). V was trimmed by 6 bases and J by 1 base, leaving 17 bases between them. Germline V gene lookup returns CDR1 SGHTA and CDR2 FQGNSA. CDR3 length: 16 amino acids. The CDR3 here is CASSPQSGRRTDTQYF. The CDR3 region has the DNA TGTGCCAGCAGTCCTCAATCGGGACGTCGCACAGATACGCAGTATTTT.

This clonotype was found a few times. The chain recombines TRBV20-1 with TRBJ2-3; D unresolved. This CDR3 is built from 15 residues. V was trimmed by 0 bases and J by 2 bases, leaving 12 bases between them. Germline-derived CDR1 and CDR2 are DFQATT and SNEGSKA (reference sequence). The CDR3 region is CSARDIQAYTDTQYF. The DNA for the CDR3 is TGCAGTGCTAGAGATATTCAGGCCTACACAGATACGCAGTATTTT.

This clonotype came up a few times. The V gene is TRBV18, the J gene TRBJ1-1; D gene unclear. The CDR3 covers 13 residues. CDR1 and CDR2 (germline): KGHSH, LQKENI. V dropped 3 bases and J dropped 3 bases, with 8 bases sitting between them. The CDR3 DNA follows: TGTGCCAGCTCACCGGAGTTCTACACTGAAGCTTTCTTT. It codes for CASSPEFYTEAFF.

This rearrangement joins TRBV24-1 to TRBJ2-5; TRBD1 matches 7 bases. The CDR3 covers 14 residues. Trimming took 5 bases from V and 0 from J; bases not matched to a gene: 2. Per the germline V gene, CDR1 is KGHDR and CDR2 is SFDVKD. The CDR3: CATSVTGDQETQYF. For the CDR3, the DNA is TGTGCCACCAGTGTCACAGGGGACCAAGAGACCCAGTACTTC.

This chain connects TRBV3-1 to TRBJ2-3; 8 bases line up with TRBD2. Germline V gene data show CDR1 as LGHDT and CDR2 as YNNKEL (reference sequence). The ends lost 5 bases at V and 1 base at J; junction bases unmatched: 11. The CDR3 runs to 17 residues. CDR3 sequence: CASSFNPGLGGTDTQYF. CDR3 nucleotide sequence: TGTGCCAGCAGCTTTAACCCGGGACTAGGTGGCACAGATACGCAGTATTTT.

This sequence joins TRBV6-1 and TRBJ1-2; D is undetermined. Germline V gene lookup returns CDR1 MNHNS and CDR2 SASEGT. The length of the CDR3 is 13 residues. Between the trimmed V and J ends, which lost 2 bases and 5 bases, there was a span of 9 bases. CDR3 protein: CASSEIGLYGYTF. The CDR3 region has the DNA TGTGCCAGCAGTGAAATCGGGCTATATGGCTACACCTTC.

The chain combines TRBV5-5 with TRBJ2-1; 7 bases are a match to TRBD1. This CDR3 has 15 amino acids. After removal of 4 bases from V and 1 base from J, the junction contained 5 bases not matched to a gene. CDR1 is SGHKS and CDR2 is YYEKEE in the germline V gene (reference sequence). DNA for the CDR3: TGTGCCAGCAGCCCCCAGACAGGGTCCTACAATGAGCAGTTCTTC. It translates to CASSPQTGSYNEQFF.

The J gene is TRBJ2-3, the V gene TRBV7-2; either TRBD1 or TRBD2 may supply D (5 bases each). This CDR3 spans 13 amino acids. Trimming removed 5 bases from V and 7 bases from J, with 13 bases in between. Germline V CDR1 and CDR2: SGHTA, FQGNSA. CDR3 amino acids: CASSRDPANTQYF. The DNA of the CDR3 is TGTGCCAGCAGCAGGGACCCGGCGAATACGCAGTATTTT.

The chain carries TRBV12-3 or TRBV12-4 and TRBJ1-1; no clear D gene. With 7 bases removed from V and 0 bases from J, the gap between germline ends came to 12 bases. The CDR3 spans 14 residues. Here the CDR3 DNA reads TGTGCCAGCACCGAACAGACACTGAACACTGAAGCTTTCTTT. Translation: CASTEQTLNTEAFF.

The chain uses TRBV4-3 and TRBJ1-1; D is undetermined. The germline CDR1 and CDR2 sequences are LGHNA and YSLEER. This CDR3 contains 15 residues. V lost 1 base to trimming and J lost 0 bases, with 9 bases between them. CDR3 coding DNA: TGCGCCAGCAGCCAAGGGCTCGCTATGAACACTGAAGCTTTCTTT. This gives the protein CASSQGLAMNTEAFF.

The J gene is TRBJ2-1, the V gene TRBV5-1, with 7 bases identical to TRBD2. Germline V gene sequence: CDR1 SGHRS, CDR2 YFSETQ. The CDR3 is 15 residues long. V shed 4 bases and J 5 bases; nucleotides not matched to a gene: 9. This CDR3 is CASSTTAGDNNEQFF. In nucleotides, the CDR3 is TGCGCCAGCAGCACAACCGCGGGGGATAACAATGAGCAGTTCTTC.

A few counts support this clonotype. The V and J genes are TRBV12-3 or TRBV12-4 and TRBJ2-3; D is unresolved. The length of the CDR3 is 13 residues. V dropped 5 bases and J dropped 4 bases, with 10 bases sitting between them. In DNA form, the CDR3 reads TGTGCCAGCAGTCGTTCTGACCCAGATACGCAGTATTTT. Translation gives CASSRSDPDTQYF.

The chain is built from TRBV7-9 and TRBJ2-4, with 8 bases matching TRBD1. Germline V gene sequence: CDR1 SEHNR, CDR2 FQNEAQ (reference sequence). After removal of 0 bases from V and 2 bases from J, the junction contained 12 bases not matched to a gene. The CDR3 is 19 amino acids. The CDR3 loop is CASSLAGSAGGYSKNIQYF. CDR3 coding DNA: TGTGCCAGCAGCTTAGCGGGGTCTGCAGGGGGCTATTCCAAAAACATTCAGTACTTC.

The CDR3 sequence is CASSPQAGNTEAFF. The CDR3 region has the DNA TGTGCCAGCAGCCCCCAGGCTGGGAACACTGAAGCTTTCTTT. This chain joins TRBV7-9 and TRBJ1-1; D remains ambiguous. From germline, CDR1 is SEHNR and CDR2 FQNEAQ (reference sequence). V gave up 5 bases and J gave up 1 base, with 11 bases separating them. The CDR3 has 14 residues.

The CDR3 loop reads CASSSGKTDTQYF. The CDR3 DNA reads as TGTGCCAGCTCATCGGGGAAGACAGATACGCAGTATTTT. The V and J genes are TRBV18 and TRBJ2-3; D might be TRBD2 (5 bases). Germline assignment: CDR1 KGHSH and CDR2 LQKENI. V was cut by 5 bases and J by 3 bases, with 9 bases left in between. This CDR3 contains 13 residues.

J is TRBJ2-7 and V is TRBV28; D is unclear. This CDR3 contains 13 residues. Trimming removed 3 bases from V and 2 bases from J, with 8 bases in between. Germline lookup yields CDR1 MDHEN and CDR2 SYDVKM. This CDR3 is CASSLGTTYEQYF. CDR3 bases: TGTGCCAGCAGTTTGGGCACTACCTACGAGCAGTACTTC. Using reference TRBV28 and TRBJ2-7 for the parts outside the CDR3, the full variable domain is DVKVTQSSRYLVKRTGEKVFLECVQDMDHENMFWYRQDPGLGLRLIYFSYDVKMKEKGDIPEGYSVSREKKERFSLILESASTNQTSMYLCASSLGTTYEQYFGPGTRLTVT.

This clonotype was counted many times. The rearrangement links TRBV5-1 to TRBJ2-3, with D possibly TRBD1 on 6 matching bases. The germline V gene encodes CDR1 SGHRS and CDR2 YFSETQ. Trimming took off 2 bases at V and 6 bases at J, with 16 bases between the two ends. The CDR3 runs 15 residues. The CDR3 region is CASSFGEGGLDTQYF. DNA for the CDR3: TGCGCCAGCAGCTTCGGGGAAGGGGGATTGGATACGCAGTATTTT.

The chain uses TRBV29-1 and TRBJ2-1; D possibly corresponds to TRBD1 (6 bases). CDR1 and CDR2 from the germline V gene are SQVTM and ANQGSEA. Trimming left V 4 bases short and J 7 bases short, with 11 bases between. The CDR3 has 12 residues. In DNA, the CDR3 is TGCAGCGTTGTCCCCCAGGGGAATGAGCAGTTCTTC. Translating it yields CSVVPQGNEQFF.

CDR3 amino acids: CASSLTGGGTDTQYF. The CDR3 DNA sequence: TGCGCCAGCAGCTTGACAGGGGGCGGTACAGATACGCAGTATTTT. V is TRBV5-1 and J is TRBJ2-3; TRBD1 agrees at 9 bases. After removal of 1 base from V and 3 bases from J, the junction contained 3 bases not matched to a gene. The V gene's germline CDR1 is SGHRS and CDR2 YFSETQ. This CDR3 is built from 15 residues. The full variable domain, its missing parts supplied by reference TRBV5-1 and TRBJ2-3, is KAGVTQTPRYLIKTRGQQVTLSCSPISGHRSVSWYQQTPGQGLQFLFEYFSETQRNKGNFPGRFSGRQFSNSRSEMNVSTLELGDSALYLCASSLTGGGTDTQYFGPGTRLTVL.

The rearrangement links TRBV28 to TRBJ2-2; 8 bases line up with TRBD2. This CDR3 contains 16 residues. Germline CDR1 reads MDHEN; CDR2 reads SYDVKM. V gave up 6 bases and J gave up 6 bases; unmatched junction bases: 12. CDR3 in DNA: TGTGCCAGCAGCCTTGGCGGGGGGTCGAAGGCCGGGGAGCTGTTTTTT. The encoded protein is CASSLGGGSKAGELFF.

There are a few counts of this clonotype. The DNA of the CDR3 is TGTGCCAGCAGAATCAGGGCGGCCGGCACTGAAGCTTTCTTT. Encoded protein: CASRIRAAGTEAFF. This rearrangement joins TRBV6-2 or TRBV6-3 to TRBJ1-1; D might be TRBD1 (5 bases). This CDR3 region has 14 residues. In germline, CDR1 is MNHEY, CDR2 SVGEGT. V dropped 6 bases and J dropped 4 bases, with 15 bases sitting between them.

This clonotype has more than one count but fewer than ten. Given a much more abundant clone one base away, this may be a read error. This chain uses TRBV7-8 with TRBJ1-2; D ambiguous. Germline V lookup: CDR1 SGHVS, CDR2 FQNEAQ. The CDR3 totals 13 residues. For the CDR3, the DNA is TGTGCCAGCAGCTTAGATCCCAGAAATGGCCACACCTTC. Translation: CASSLDPRNGHTF.

The chain links TRBV5-5 to TRBJ1-5; D gene ambiguous. Germline V CDR1 and CDR2: SGHKS, YYEKEE (reference sequence). The V end was cut by 1 base, the J end by 5 bases, with 7 bases between. There are 13 residues in the CDR3. The CDR3 loop reads CASSLSNHQPQHF. CDR3 DNA: TGTGCCAGCAGCTTGTCGAATCATCAGCCCCAGCATTTT.